These 5 T cell receptor beta chains were all obtained from the same sample, sequenced in a study of blood T cell repertoires in COVID-19. The table came from immunoSEQ multiplex PCR; TCRdb's copy has only in-frame clones and leaves some out. The data show roughly 78,000 clones, approximately 89% seen once. The sequencing sample was made of peripheral blood. The receptors shown here come from a woman aged 55 to 70 with acute or convalescent COVID-19.

This chain uses TRBV19 with TRBJ1-5; the D gene is possibly TRBD1 (6 bases). The length of the CDR3 is 15 residues. The V end was cut by 7 bases, the J end by 1 base, with 14 bases between. Per germline, CDR1 LNHDA and CDR2 SQIVND (reference sequence). CDR3 loop: CASKKQGPSNQPQHF. CDR3 in DNA: TGTGCCAGTAAAAAACAGGGCCCGAGCAATCAGCCCCAGCATTTT.

This chain uses TRBV3-1 (or the pseudogene TRBV3-2) with TRBJ2-3; 12 bases agree with TRBD2. CDR3 size: 14 residues. Germline V gene lookup returns CDR1 LGHDT and CDR2 YNNKEL (reference sequence). Trimming cost V 11 bases and J 3 bases; bases outside gene matches: 6. CDR3 DNA sequence: TGTGCCGCTAGCGGGAGGGCCATAACAGATACGCAGTATTTT. Translating it yields CAASGRAITDTQYF.

The chain has TRBV3-1 (or the pseudogene TRBV3-2) and TRBJ2-2, with D uncertain. The CDR3 has 14 residues. The V end lost 6 bases, the J end lost 7 bases, and 15 bases lay between the germline ends. CDR1 and CDR2 from the germline V gene are LGHDT and YNNKEL (reference sequence). The CDR3 bases are TGTGCCAGCAGACCCGTCAATCGAGACGGGGAGCTGTTTTTT. The encoded protein is CASRPVNRDGELFF.

The DNA for the CDR3 is TGTGCCAGCAGCTTAGATACGGGATCCTACGAGCAGTACTTC. It is translated as CASSLDTGSYEQYF. The chain uses TRBV7-2 and TRBJ2-7; perhaps TRBD2 as D (5 bases). This CDR3 region has 14 residues. V gave up 1 base and J gave up 1 base, with 8 bases separating them. Germline lookup yields CDR1 SGHTA and CDR2 FQGNSA.

This sequence joins TRBV9 and TRBJ2-1; TRBD2 agrees at 8 bases. From germline, CDR1 is SGDLS and CDR2 YYNGEE. CDR3 length: 15 residues. V gave up 4 bases and J gave up 8 bases; unmatched junction bases: 11. The CDR3, as DNA: TGTGCCAGCAGCCCCCGGAACGGGAGGGGTGATGAGCAGTTCTTC. This translates into CASSPRNGRGDEQFF. The full variable domain, rest sourced from reference TRBV9 and TRBJ2-1, is DSGVTQTPKHLITATGQRVTLRCSPRSGDLSVYWYQQSLDQGLQFLIQYYNGEERAKGNILERFSAQQFPDLHSELNLSSLELGDSALYFCASSPRNGRGDEQFFGPGTRLTVL.